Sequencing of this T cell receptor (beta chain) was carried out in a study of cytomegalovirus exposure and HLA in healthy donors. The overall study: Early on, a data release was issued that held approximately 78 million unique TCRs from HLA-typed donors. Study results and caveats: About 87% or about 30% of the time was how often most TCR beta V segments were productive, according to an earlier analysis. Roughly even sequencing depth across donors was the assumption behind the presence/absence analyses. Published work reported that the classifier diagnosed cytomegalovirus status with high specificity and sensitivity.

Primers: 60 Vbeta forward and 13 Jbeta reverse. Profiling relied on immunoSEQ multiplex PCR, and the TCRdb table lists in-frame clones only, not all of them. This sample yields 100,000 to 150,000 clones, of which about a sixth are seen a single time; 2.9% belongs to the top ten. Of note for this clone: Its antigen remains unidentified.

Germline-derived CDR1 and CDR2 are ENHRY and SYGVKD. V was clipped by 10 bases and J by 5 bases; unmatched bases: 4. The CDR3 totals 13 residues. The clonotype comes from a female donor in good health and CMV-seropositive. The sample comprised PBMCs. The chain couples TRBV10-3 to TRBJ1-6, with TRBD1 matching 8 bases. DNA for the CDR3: TGTGCCACCGGACAGGGCGATAATTCACCCCTCCACTTT. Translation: CATGQGDNSPLHF.